This TCR beta chain was identified during a study of cytomegalovirus exposure and HLA in healthy donors. Germline CDR1 reads MNHEY; CDR2 reads SVGAGI. With V trimmed by 2 bases and J by 3 bases, 3 bases remained unmatched. The CDR3 runs to 15 residues. General study points: In an earlier analysis, most TCR beta V segments were productive about 87% or about 30% of the time.

A word on this clone: Antigen: not known.

A multiplex PCR was run with 60 Vbeta primers and 13 Jbeta primers. Generated by immunoSEQ multiplex PCR, the TCRdb table keeps only in-frame clones and is missing some. The repertoire holds around 220,000 clones, with 83% as singletons. This chain joins TRBV6-5 and TRBJ1-2, with 10 bases lining up with TRBD1. Specimen: PBMCs. The receptor was derived from a girl aged 5-17 years in good health and CMV-seronegative. The CDR3 region is CASSYPGQGYYGYTF. In nucleotides, the CDR3 is TGTGCCAGCAGTTACCCGGGACAGGGGTACTATGGCTACACCTTC.